The 30 T cell receptor beta chains listed next were all sequenced from one sample in a study of regulatory T cells in long-lasting Graves disease. To make TCR beta libraries, researchers used iRepertoire HTBI primers and Arm-PCR of CDR3 regions. TCRdb recomputed calls from the multiplex PCR reads with MiXCR, one row per CDR3 protein. Here the sample spans roughly 300,000 distinct CDR3 sequences, about 18% being singletons. As for time point: persistent/refractory GD, antithyroid drugs over 5 years with positive TRAb. TCR sequences were obtained from RNA taken from PBMCs. Source: peripheral blood mononuclear cells (PBMCs), taken when the disease was refractory, from a patient treated with antithyroid drugs. The receptor source for this set is a female donor with Graves disease.

This clonotype was observed many times. The chain carries TRBV7-9 and TRBJ2-7, with 8 nucleotides matching TRBD2. CDR3 length: 13 residues. Per germline, CDR1 SEHNR and CDR2 FQNEAQ (reference sequence). The J segment lost 4 bases and the V segment lost 9 bases, leaving 8 bases of the junction unmatched. The CDR3 DNA is TGTGCCAGTGGAGCGGGAGTAGAGTACGAGCAGTACTTC. Protein product: CASGAGVEYEQYF.

This clonotype was seen ten or more times. The rearrangement joins TRBV27 to TRBJ2-2; no clear D gene. Germline values: CDR1 MNHEY, CDR2 SMNVEV (reference sequence). V dropped 2 bases and J dropped 2 bases, with 6 bases sitting between them. The CDR3 has 14 amino acids. The CDR3, as DNA: TGTGCCAGCAGTTTAGTTAGAAACACCGGGGAGCTGTTTTTT. Translated, it gives CASSLVRNTGELFF.

The V and J genes are TRBV18 and TRBJ1-2; maybe TRBD1 (6 bases). The V end was cut by 3 bases, the J end by 0 bases, with 14 bases between. Germline lookup yields CDR1 KGHSH and CDR2 LQKENI. The CDR3 has 16 residues. CDR3 DNA: TGTGCCAGCTCACCCCAGACGCGACAGGCTAACTATGGCTACACCTTC. It yields the protein CASSPQTRQANYGYTF.

The chain joins TRBV7-2 to TRBJ2-4; a weak D match, TRBD1 (6 bases). This CDR3 is built from 18 residues. Germline V CDR1 and CDR2: SGHTA, FQGNSA. V lost 4 bases, J lost 0 bases, and 19 bases lay in between. The CDR3 DNA reads as TGTGCCAGCAGCTCTCGGGGAGAGGGGGACCTAGCCAAAAACATTCAGTACTTC. Its protein is CASSSRGEGDLAKNIQYF.

Regarding this clonotype: This may come from a read error, since a much larger clone is one base off. The genes are TRBV20-1 and TRBJ1-2, with D perhaps matching TRBD1 (6 bases). Germline V gene sequence: CDR1 DFQATT, CDR2 SNEGSKA (reference sequence). The CDR3 length is 13 residues. The DNA for the CDR3 is TGCGGTGCTAGAGTGGGGGCGCCTCGGGGCTACACCTTC. It codes for CGARVGAPRGYTF.

The chain links TRBV9 to TRBJ1-5; TRBD1 aligns across 8 bases. CDR1 is SGDLS and CDR2 is YYNGEE in the germline V gene. The length of the CDR3 is 16 residues. The V and J ends lost 0 bases and 3 bases, in that order; junction bases with no gene match: 5. The CDR3 DNA sequence: TGTGCCAGCAGCGTAGATGCAGGGGGCGTCAATCAGCCCCAGCATTTT. It specifies CASSVDAGGVNQPQHF.

The table lists this clonotype with a few counts. Since a far larger clone is one base different, this is likely a read error. This chain connects TRBV7-2 to TRBJ1-1; D possibly corresponds to TRBD1 (6 bases). The CDR3 spans 14 residues. CDR1 is SGHTA, CDR2 FQGNSA, per germline. The DNA of the CDR3 is TGTGCCAGCAGTTTGGGGGGGCGGTACACTGGAGCTTTCTTT. Protein sequence: CASSLGGRYTGAFF.

The chain recombines TRBV27 with TRBJ1-5; a possible D gene is TRBD1 (5 bases). Trimming pared 4 bases from V and 6 bases from J, leaving 28 bases between. The germline gives CDR1 MNHEY, CDR2 SMNVEV (reference sequence). CDR3 size: 19 residues. Here the CDR3 DNA reads TGTGCCAGCAGTTCAATCAGTCCCCTCCGTCAGGGAGACCGTCAGCCCCAGCATTTT. The encoded protein is CASSSISPLRQGDRQPQHF.

This clonotype came up many times. The chain employs TRBV3-1 and TRBJ1-5; D is uncertain. This CDR3 spans 17 amino acids. CDR1 and CDR2 from the germline V gene are LGHDT and YNNKEL (reference sequence). Trimming stripped 1 base from V and 1 base from J, with 14 bases between. The CDR3 reads CASSQGAVGVSNQPQHF. CDR3 DNA sequence: TGTGCCAGCAGCCAAGGGGCGGTCGGAGTAAGCAATCAGCCCCAGCATTTT. The full variable domain, with the rest looked up from reference TRBV3-1 and TRBJ1-5, is DTAVSQTPKYLVTQMGNDKSIKCEQNLGHDTMYWYKQDSKKFLKIMFSYNNKELIINETVPNRFSPKSPDKAHLNLHINSLELGDSAVYFCASSQGAVGVSNQPQHFGDGTRLSIL.

The chain combines TRBV28 with TRBJ2-3, with 8 bases fitting TRBD2. Trimming removed 1 base from V and 7 bases from J; junction bases left unmatched: 10. The germline V gene encodes CDR1 MDHEN and CDR2 SYDVKM. The CDR3 runs to 16 residues. The CDR3 region is CASSLFSGKPVNTQYF. The CDR3 nucleotides are TGTGCCAGCAGTTTATTTAGCGGGAAGCCAGTAAATACGCAGTATTTT.

Turning to this clonotype: Its ends do not fully match the called genes, so a read error is possible. The chain employs TRBV28 and TRBJ2-6, with a tentative D call TRBD1 (5 bases). The germline gives CDR1 MDHEN, CDR2 SYDVKM. The length of the CDR3 is 15 residues. Written as DNA, the CDR3 is TGTGCCAGCAGTCCTTTCTTGTCTGGGGCCAACGCCCTGACTTTC. This encodes CASSPFLSGANALTF.

This chain connects TRBV27 to TRBJ1-5; 10 positions agree with TRBD1. Germline V gene data show CDR1 as MNHEY and CDR2 as SMNVEV (reference sequence). J was trimmed by 5 bases and V by 6 bases; bases with no gene match: 10. The CDR3 consists of 16 residues. Here the CDR3 reads CASRPLRDRGHQPQHF. The CDR3 region has the DNA TGTGCCAGCAGACCGCTCCGGGACAGGGGACATCAGCCCCAGCATTTT.

J is TRBJ1-5 and V is TRBV18; D is possibly TRBD1 (5 bases). Germline CDR1 reads KGHSH; CDR2 reads LQKENI. The CDR3 loop spans 14 amino acids. The V end was cut by 3 bases, the J end by 6 bases, with 12 bases between. DNA for the CDR3: TGTGCCAGCTCACCTTCAGGGTTGAGTCAGCCCCAGCATTTT. Amino acid sequence: CASSPSGLSQPQHF.

The V gene is TRBV5-1, the J gene TRBJ2-7, with D tentatively TRBD1 or TRBD2 (5 bases each). The germline V and J ends were trimmed by 0 bases and 0 bases, with 10 bases remaining between them. Germline CDR1 reads SGHRS; CDR2 reads YFSETQ. The CDR3 is 15 amino acids. The CDR3 is CASSLGGTDSYEQYF. CDR3 coding DNA: TGCGCCAGCAGCTTGGGGGGGACGGACTCCTACGAGCAGTACTTC.

Worth noting for this clonotype: Possible read error: a much larger clone is one base away. The CDR3 carries no conserved terminal phenylalanine or tryptophan, so it likely arises from a read error. V is TRBV5-1 and J is TRBJ1-2; 8 bases align to TRBD1. Germline loops: CDR1 SGHRS, CDR2 YFSETQ. This CDR3 is 14 amino acids long. Losses at the gene ends were 7 bases for V and 4 bases for J; bases not matched to a gene: 9. CDR3 coding DNA: TGCGCCAGCGCAGGGGGCCGAGCTACCTATGGCTACACCCTC. Its translation is CASAGGRATYGYTL.

The chain carries TRBV18 and TRBJ1-2; D is perhaps TRBD1 (5 bases). The CDR3 is 16 amino acids. Germline CDR1 KGHSH, CDR2 LQKENI. Between the trimmed V and J ends, which lost 0 bases and 3 bases, there was a span of 14 bases. This CDR3 reads CASSPPGRKGYYGYTF. CDR3 nucleotide sequence: TGTGCCAGCTCACCACCGGGTCGGAAGGGGTACTATGGCTACACCTTC. The complete variable domain, with remaining parts taken from reference TRBV18 and TRBJ1-2, reads NAGVMQNPRHLVRRRGQEARLRCSPMKGHSHVYWYRQLPEEGLKFMVYLQKENIIDESGMPKERFSAEFPKEGPSILRIQQVVRGDSAAYFCASSPPGRKGYYGYTFGSGTRLTVV.

This clonotype was detected many times. The gene calls are TRBV28 and TRBJ1-6; D is possibly TRBD1 (6 bases). The V gene lost 3 bases and the J gene lost 1 base, with 10 bases spanning the gap. This CDR3 has 16 amino acids. Germline V gene data show CDR1 as MDHEN and CDR2 as SYDVKM. The CDR3: CASSFQGLSYNSPLHF. Here the CDR3 DNA reads TGTGCCAGCAGTTTTCAGGGGTTATCCTATAATTCACCCCTCCACTTT.

J is TRBJ2-7 and V is TRBV27; weak D call: TRBD2 (7 bases). The V gene's germline CDR1 is MNHEY and CDR2 SMNVEV (reference sequence). Trimming shortened V by 5 bases and J by 6 bases, and 17 bases separated the two germline ends. The length of the CDR3 is 14 residues. This chain's CDR3 is CASSQVGGGLEQYF. The CDR3 coding sequence is TGTGCCAGCAGTCAAGTTGGGGGGGGGCTCGAGCAGTACTTC.

A few counts support this clonotype. The rearrangement joins TRBV6-5 to TRBJ2-2; 7 bases are shared with TRBD2. Germline CDR1 reads MNHEY; CDR2 reads SVGAGI. This CDR3 spans 16 amino acids. J gave up 0 bases and V 1 base, and 2 bases lay outside the gene matches. CDR3 protein: CASSYLAGPNTGELFF. DNA for the CDR3: TGTGCCAGCAGTTACTTAGCGGGCCCGAACACCGGGGAGCTGTTTTTT.

In this sample, this clonotype turned up once. The chain is built from TRBV29-1 and TRBJ2-3; TRBD2 aligns across 9 bases. The length of the CDR3 is 15 residues. V lost 5 bases to trimming and J lost 5 bases; unmatched junction nucleotides: 11. Germline loops: CDR1 SQVTM, CDR2 ANQGSEA. CDR3 sequence (DNA): TGCAGCGTTCGTAGCGGGAGTGGGGCCGGAGATACGCAGTATTTT. Translating it yields CSVRSGSGAGDTQYF.

A word on this clonotype: A much more abundant neighbour one base away suggests this may be a read error. The chain couples TRBV24-1 to TRBJ1-2; D is ambiguous. This CDR3 has 13 amino acids. Deletions cut 5 bases from V and 2 bases from J, with 8 bases between. Looked up from germline, CDR1 is KGHDR and CDR2 is SFDVKD. CDR3 amino acids: CATSGPVNYGYTF. CDR3 in DNA: TGTGCCACCAGTGGTCCGGTAAACTATGGCTACACCTTC.

This clonotype was counted a few times. The chain combines TRBV29-1 with TRBJ1-2, with no clear D. V was pared by 3 bases and J by 4 bases, with 12 bases between. Germline V CDR1 and CDR2: SQVTM, ANQGSEA. This CDR3 is 13 amino acids long. The CDR3 loop is CSVDVPNRYGYTF. CDR3 DNA: TGCAGCGTTGATGTCCCGAACCGCTATGGCTACACCTTC.

This chain uses TRBV3-2 with TRBJ2-7; TRBD2 is taken as the D call from the table, unchecked against the DNA. TRBV3-2 has pseudogene status. The CDR3 is 16 residues long. The CDR3 DNA follows: TGTGCCAGCAGCCAAGTCCGGGAGGCGGGACCCTATCAGCAGTACTTC. Translated: CASSQVREAGPYQQYF.

This clonotype was recorded many times. The chain employs TRBV29-1 and TRBJ2-5, with 13 positions matching TRBD2. Germline CDR1 is SQVTM and CDR2 is ANQGSEA. The trim removed 7 bases at V and 1 base at J, leaving 6 bases unmatched. There are 15 residues in the CDR3. CDR3 loop: CSAQTSGGTQETQYF. The CDR3 DNA reads TGCAGCGCCCAGACTAGCGGGGGGACCCAAGAGACCCAGTACTTC.

This clonotype appeared many times. V and J are TRBV3-1 and TRBJ2-7; the match to TRBD2 covers 7 bases. This CDR3 region has 14 residues. Trimming cost V 4 bases and J 3 bases; bases outside gene matches: 6. CDR1 and CDR2 from the germline V gene are LGHDT and YNNKEL (reference sequence). The CDR3 nucleotides are TGTGCCAGCAGCCGCCGGGGGGTGTACTACGAGCAGTACTTC. It is translated as CASSRRGVYYEQYF.

Many counts were recorded for this clonotype. V gene TRBV7-8 combines with J gene TRBJ1-2; maybe TRBD1 (5 bases). This CDR3 contains 14 residues. Looked up from germline, CDR1 is SGHVS and CDR2 is FQNEAQ. V lost 1 base and J 4 bases, leaving 10 bases between the germline ends. The DNA of the CDR3 is TGTGCCAGCAGCTTAGGTGGGGCGGGCTATGGCTACACCTTC. It specifies CASSLGGAGYGYTF.

J is TRBJ1-1 and V is TRBV4-2, with D unresolved. The V gene's germline CDR1 is LGHNA and CDR2 YNFKEQ. V dropped 0 bases and J dropped 4 bases, with 9 bases sitting between them. The CDR3 consists of 14 residues. The CDR3 region has the DNA TGTGCCAGCAGCCAAGACCCCATGCCCACTGAAGCTTTCTTT. Translated: CASSQDPMPTEAFF.

This clonotype has only a few counts. J is TRBJ1-5 and V is TRBV27; D possibly corresponds to TRBD1 (5 bases). This CDR3 spans 15 amino acids. V gave up 4 bases and J gave up 1 base, with 11 bases separating them. Germline CDR1 and CDR2: MNHEY and SMNVEV (reference sequence). DNA for the CDR3: TGTGCCAGCAGTTCTTACGGGACGAGCAATCAGCCCCAGCATTTT. Translating gives CASSSYGTSNQPQHF.

This clonotype was seen at least ten times. This chain links TRBV27 with TRBJ1-2; possibly TRBD1 for D (5 bases). Trimming pared 2 bases from V and 4 bases from J, leaving 14 bases between. Germline lookup yields CDR1 MNHEY and CDR2 SMNVEV (reference sequence). CDR3 length: 15 residues. CDR3: CASSLRKGTLYGYTF. The CDR3 DNA sequence: TGTGCCAGCAGTTTAAGAAAAGGGACCCTCTATGGCTACACCTTC.

At least ten counts were recorded for this clonotype. The V call is TRBV28, the J call TRBJ2-7; D unclear. CDR1 and CDR2 (germline): MDHEN, SYDVKM. V dropped 1 base and J dropped 3 bases, with 16 bases sitting between them. The CDR3 consists of 16 residues. For the CDR3, the DNA is TGTGCCAGCAGTTTATTAGGCGGAAGTGGGGTCTACGAGCAGTACTTC. As protein: CASSLLGGSGVYEQYF.